What follows is one T cell receptor (beta chain) and its context. Germline-derived CDR1 and CDR2 are ENHRY and SYGVKD. Trimming cost V 3 bases and J 1 base, with 9 bases left between them. The CDR3 is 14 residues long. The data were obtained in a study of early T cells in non-severe SARS-CoV-2 infection. TCRdb reprocessed the 5' RACE reads via MiXCR and lists one record per CDR3 protein. The table lists tens of thousands of distinct CDR3 sequences, approximately 12% of them singletons, with roughly 1.3% in the top ten. This receptor was identified in an adult who was a healthcare worker with PCR-confirmed SARS-CoV-2 infection or an uninfected control (not recorded which). The sample was whole blood. The gene calls are TRBV10-3 and TRBJ1-1; D unclear. CDR3 in DNA: TGTGCCATCAGTGACCCCCACTCGAACACTGAAGCTTTCTTT. Residues: CAISDPHSNTEAFF.